Sequencing of this T cell receptor (beta chain) was carried out in a study of shared clonotypes between healthy human individuals. Some 30,000 T cell genomes, or around 200 ng DNA, went into the sorted-subset replicate PCRs. Some clones are missing from TCRdb's copy, which holds only in-frame ones; the method was immunoSEQ multiplex PCR. The sample gives 1,400,000 or so clones, around 98.5% of which show up once; approximately 0.38% is in the top ten. Remarks on this clone: The target antigen is unknown.

The CDR3 length is 17 residues. Germline V lookup: CDR1 KGHSH, CDR2 LQKENI. Trimming took 8 bases from V and 0 from J, leaving 22 bases between them. Study results and limitations: Clonotype sharing across several donors was observed for about 5.2% of naive CD4 clonotypes.

The chain joins TRBV18 to TRBJ1-1; D is perhaps TRBD1 (5 bases). This TCR was recovered from a man in his thirties or forties in good health. The sample consisted of naive CD4+ T cells sorted from blood. The subset here: CD45RA+ positively selected. The CDR3 region has the DNA TGTGCCAGCCCACACCGGGGCGGCGTGGGGATGAACACTGAAGCTTTCTTT. Its translation: CASPHRGGVGMNTEAFF.